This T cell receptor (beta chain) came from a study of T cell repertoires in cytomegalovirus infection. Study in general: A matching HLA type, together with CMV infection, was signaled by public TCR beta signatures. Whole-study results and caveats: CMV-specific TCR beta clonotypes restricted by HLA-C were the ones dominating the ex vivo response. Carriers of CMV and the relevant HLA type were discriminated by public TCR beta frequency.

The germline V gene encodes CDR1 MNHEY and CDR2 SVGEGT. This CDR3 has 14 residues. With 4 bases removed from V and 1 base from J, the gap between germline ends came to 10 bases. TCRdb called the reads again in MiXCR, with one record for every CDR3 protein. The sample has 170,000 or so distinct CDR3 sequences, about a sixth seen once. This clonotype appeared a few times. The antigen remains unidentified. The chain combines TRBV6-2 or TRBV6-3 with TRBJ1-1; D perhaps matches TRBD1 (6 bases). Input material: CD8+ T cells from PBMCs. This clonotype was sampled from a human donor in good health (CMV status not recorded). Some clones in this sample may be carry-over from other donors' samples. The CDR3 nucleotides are TGTGCCAGCAGTTGGACAGCGACGAACACTGAAGCTTTCTTT. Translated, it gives CASSWTATNTEAFF.